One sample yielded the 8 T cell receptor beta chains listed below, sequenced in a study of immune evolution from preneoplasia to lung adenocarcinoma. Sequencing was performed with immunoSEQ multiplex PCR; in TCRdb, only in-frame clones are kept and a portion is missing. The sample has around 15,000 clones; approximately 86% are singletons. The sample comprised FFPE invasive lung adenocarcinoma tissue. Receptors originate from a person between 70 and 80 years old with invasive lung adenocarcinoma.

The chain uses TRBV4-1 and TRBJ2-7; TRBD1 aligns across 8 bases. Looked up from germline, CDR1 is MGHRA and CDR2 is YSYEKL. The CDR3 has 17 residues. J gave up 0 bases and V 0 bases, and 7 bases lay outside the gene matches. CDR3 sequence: CASSQDIVGTGSYEQYF. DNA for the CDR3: TGCGCCAGCAGCCAAGATATCGTCGGGACAGGCTCCTACGAGCAGTACTTC.

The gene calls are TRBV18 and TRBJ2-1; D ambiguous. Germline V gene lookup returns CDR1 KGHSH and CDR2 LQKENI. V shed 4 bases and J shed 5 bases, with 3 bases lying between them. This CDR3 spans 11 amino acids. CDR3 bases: TGTGCCAGCTCACGAGACAATGAGCAGTTCTTC. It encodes CASSRDNEQFF.

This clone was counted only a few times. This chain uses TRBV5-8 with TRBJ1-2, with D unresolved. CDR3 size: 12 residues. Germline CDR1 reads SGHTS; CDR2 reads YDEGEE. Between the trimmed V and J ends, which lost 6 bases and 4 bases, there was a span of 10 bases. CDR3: CASTPWGYGYTF. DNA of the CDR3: TGTGCCAGCACTCCTTGGGGCTATGGCTACACCTTC. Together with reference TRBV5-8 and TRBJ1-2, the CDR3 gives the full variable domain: EAGVTQSPTHLIKTRGQQATLRCSPISGHTSVYWYQQALGLGLQFLLWYDEGEERNRGNFPPRFSGRQFPNYSSELNVNALELEDSALYLCASTPWGYGYTFGSGTRLTVV.

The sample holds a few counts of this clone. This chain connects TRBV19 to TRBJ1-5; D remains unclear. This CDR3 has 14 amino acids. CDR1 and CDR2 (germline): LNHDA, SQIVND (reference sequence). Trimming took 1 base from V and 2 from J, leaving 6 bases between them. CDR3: CASSIGWGNQPQHF. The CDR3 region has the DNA TGTGCCAGTAGTATAGGTTGGGGCAATCAGCCCCAGCATTTT.

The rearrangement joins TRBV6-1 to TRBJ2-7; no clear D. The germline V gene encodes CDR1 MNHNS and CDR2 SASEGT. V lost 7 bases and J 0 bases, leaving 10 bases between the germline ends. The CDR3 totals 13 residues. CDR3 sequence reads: CASNQAFSYEQYF. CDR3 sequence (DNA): TGTGCCAGCAACCAAGCGTTCTCCTACGAGCAGTACTTC.

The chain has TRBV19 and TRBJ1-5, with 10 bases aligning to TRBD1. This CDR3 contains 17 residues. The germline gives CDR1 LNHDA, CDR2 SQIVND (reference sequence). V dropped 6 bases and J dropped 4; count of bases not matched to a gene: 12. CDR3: CASSKSSGQGLNQPQHF. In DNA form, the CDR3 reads TGTGCCAGTAGCAAATCCTCGGGACAGGGGTTGAATCAGCCCCAGCATTTT.

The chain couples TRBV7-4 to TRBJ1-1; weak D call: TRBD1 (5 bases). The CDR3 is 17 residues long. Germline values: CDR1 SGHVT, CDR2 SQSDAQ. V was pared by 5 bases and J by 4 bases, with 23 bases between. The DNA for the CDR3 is TGTGCCAGCAGCCCCTCGCGCCAGGGAAGTTGCGGCACTGAAGCTTTCTTT. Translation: CASSPSRQGSCGTEAFF.

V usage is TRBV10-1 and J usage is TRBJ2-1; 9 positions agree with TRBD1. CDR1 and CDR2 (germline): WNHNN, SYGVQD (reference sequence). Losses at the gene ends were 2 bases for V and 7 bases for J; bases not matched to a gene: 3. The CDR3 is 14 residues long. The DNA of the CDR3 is TGCGCCAGCAGTGAGGGACAGGGGTGGAATGAGCAGTTCTTC. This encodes CASSEGQGWNEQFF.